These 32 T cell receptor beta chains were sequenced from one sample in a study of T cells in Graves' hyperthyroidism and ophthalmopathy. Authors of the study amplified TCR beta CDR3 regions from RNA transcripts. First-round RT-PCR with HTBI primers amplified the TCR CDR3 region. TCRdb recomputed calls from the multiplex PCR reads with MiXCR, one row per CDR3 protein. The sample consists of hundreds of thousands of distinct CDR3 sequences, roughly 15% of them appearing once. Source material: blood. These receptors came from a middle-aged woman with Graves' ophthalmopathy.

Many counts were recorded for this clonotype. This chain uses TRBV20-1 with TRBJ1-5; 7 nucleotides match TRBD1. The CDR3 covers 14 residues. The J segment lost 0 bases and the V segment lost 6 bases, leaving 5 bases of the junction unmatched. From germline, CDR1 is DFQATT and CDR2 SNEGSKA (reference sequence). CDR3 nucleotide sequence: TGCAGTGCGAAGACAGGGTATAGCAATCAGCCCCAGCATTTT. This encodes CSAKTGYSNQPQHF.

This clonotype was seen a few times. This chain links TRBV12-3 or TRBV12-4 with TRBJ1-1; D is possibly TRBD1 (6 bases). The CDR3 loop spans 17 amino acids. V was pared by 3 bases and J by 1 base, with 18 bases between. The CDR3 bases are TGTGCCAGCAGTTTCGGCAGGGGCGGTCCCCAGAACACTGAAGCTTTCTTT. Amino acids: CASSFGRGGPQNTEAFF.

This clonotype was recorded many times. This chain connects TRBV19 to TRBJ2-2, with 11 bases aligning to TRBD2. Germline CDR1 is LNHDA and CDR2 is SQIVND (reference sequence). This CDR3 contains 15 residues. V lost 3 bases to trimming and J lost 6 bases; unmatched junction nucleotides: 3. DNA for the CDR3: TGTGCCAGTAGTATTAGCGGGAGGGCCTCCGGGGAGCTGTTTTTT. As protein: CASSISGRASGELFF.

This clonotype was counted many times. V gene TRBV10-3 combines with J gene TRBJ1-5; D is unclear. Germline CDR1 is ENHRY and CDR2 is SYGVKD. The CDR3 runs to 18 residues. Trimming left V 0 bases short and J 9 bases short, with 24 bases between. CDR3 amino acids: CAISESRGGRVISWPQHF. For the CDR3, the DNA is TGTGCCATCAGTGAGTCGCGCGGAGGACGGGTAATCAGTTGGCCCCAGCATTTT.

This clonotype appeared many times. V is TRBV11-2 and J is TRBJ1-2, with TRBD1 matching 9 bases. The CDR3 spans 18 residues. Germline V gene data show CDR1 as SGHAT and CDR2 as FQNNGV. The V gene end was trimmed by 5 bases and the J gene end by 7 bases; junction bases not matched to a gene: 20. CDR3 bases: TGTGCCAGCAGCGTACAAACCGGGACAGGGATGGCAGCGTTTGGCTACACCTTC. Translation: CASSVQTGTGMAAFGYTF.

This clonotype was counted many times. The chain's CDR3 is CASSYAAGGAEQYF. CDR3 nucleotides: TGTGCCAGCAGTTACGCCGCGGGAGGAGCCGAGCAGTACTTC. The chain couples TRBV6-2 or TRBV6-3 to TRBJ2-7; 8 bases match TRBD2. The V gene end was trimmed by 2 bases and the J gene end by 6 bases; junction bases not matched to a gene: 6. The CDR3 covers 14 residues. Germline CDR1 MNHEY, CDR2 SVGEGT.

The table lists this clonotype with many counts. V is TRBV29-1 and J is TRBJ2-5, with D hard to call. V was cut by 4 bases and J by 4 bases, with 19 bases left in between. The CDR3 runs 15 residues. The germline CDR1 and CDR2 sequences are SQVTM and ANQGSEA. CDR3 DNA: TGCAGCGTTGTGGATGGAACGATCTCGTCAGAGACCCAGTACTTC. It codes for CSVVDGTISSETQYF.

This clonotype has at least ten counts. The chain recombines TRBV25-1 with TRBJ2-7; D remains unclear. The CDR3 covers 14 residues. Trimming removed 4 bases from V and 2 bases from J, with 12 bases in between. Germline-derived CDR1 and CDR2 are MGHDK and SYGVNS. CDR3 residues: CASSGAAQTYEQYF. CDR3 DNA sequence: TGTGCCAGCAGTGGGGCAGCGCAGACCTACGAGCAGTACTTC.

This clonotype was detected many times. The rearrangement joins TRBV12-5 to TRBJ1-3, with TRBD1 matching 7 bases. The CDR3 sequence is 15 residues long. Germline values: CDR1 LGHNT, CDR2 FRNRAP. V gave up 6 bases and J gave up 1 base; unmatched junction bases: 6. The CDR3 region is CASGPGGVSGNTIYF. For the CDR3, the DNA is TGTGCTAGTGGCCCAGGGGGGGTTTCTGGAAACACCATATATTTT. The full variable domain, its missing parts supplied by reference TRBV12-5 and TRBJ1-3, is DARVTQTPRHKVTEMGQEVTMRCQPILGHNTVFWYRQTMMQGLELLAYFRNRAPLDDSGMPKDRFSAEMPDATLATLKIQPSEPRDSAVYFCASGPGGVSGNTIYFGEGSWLTVV.

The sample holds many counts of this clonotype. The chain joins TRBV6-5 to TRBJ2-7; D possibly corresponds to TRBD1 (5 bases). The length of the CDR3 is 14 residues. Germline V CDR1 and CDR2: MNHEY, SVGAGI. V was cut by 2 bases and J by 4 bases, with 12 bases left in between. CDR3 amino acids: CASSYRPRAYEQYF. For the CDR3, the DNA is TGTGCCAGCAGTTACCGGCCCAGGGCTTACGAGCAGTACTTC.

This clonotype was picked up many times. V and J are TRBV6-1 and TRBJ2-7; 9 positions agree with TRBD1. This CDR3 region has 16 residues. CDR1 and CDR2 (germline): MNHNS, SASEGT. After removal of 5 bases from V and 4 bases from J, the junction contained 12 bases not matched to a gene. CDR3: CASSKTATGGWYEQYF. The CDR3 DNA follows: TGTGCCAGCAGTAAAACCGCTACAGGGGGCTGGTACGAGCAGTACTTC.

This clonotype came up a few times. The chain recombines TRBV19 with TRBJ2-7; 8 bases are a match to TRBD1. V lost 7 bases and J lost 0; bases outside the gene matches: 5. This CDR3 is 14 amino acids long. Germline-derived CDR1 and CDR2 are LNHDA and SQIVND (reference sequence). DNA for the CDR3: TGTGCCAGTACCTCTACAGGGGGCTCCTACGAGCAGTACTTC. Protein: CASTSTGGSYEQYF. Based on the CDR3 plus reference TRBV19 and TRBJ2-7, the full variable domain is DGGITQSPKYLFRKEGQNVTLSCEQNLNHDAMYWYRQDPGQGLRLIYYSQIVNDFQKGDIAEGYSVSREKKESFPLTVTSAQKNPTAFYLCASTSTGGSYEQYFGPGTRLTVT.

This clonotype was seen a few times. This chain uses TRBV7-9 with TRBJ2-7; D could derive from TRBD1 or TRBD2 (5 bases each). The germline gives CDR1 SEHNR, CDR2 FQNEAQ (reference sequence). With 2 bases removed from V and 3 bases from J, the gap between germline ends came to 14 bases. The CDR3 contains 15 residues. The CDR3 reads CASSLLVGTVYEQYF. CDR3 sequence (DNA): TGTGCCAGCAGCTTATTGGTTGGGACGGTCTACGAGCAGTACTTC. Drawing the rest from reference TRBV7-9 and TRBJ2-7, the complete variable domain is DTGVSQNPRHKITKRGQNVTFRCDPISEHNRLYWYRQTLGQGPEFLTYFQNEAQLEKSRLLSDRFSAERPKGSFSTLEIQRTEQGDSAMYLCASSLLVGTVYEQYFGPGTRLTVT.

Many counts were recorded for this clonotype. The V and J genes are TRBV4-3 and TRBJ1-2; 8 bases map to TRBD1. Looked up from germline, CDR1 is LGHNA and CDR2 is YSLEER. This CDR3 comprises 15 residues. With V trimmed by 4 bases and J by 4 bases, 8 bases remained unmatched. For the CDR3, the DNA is TGCGCCAGCAGCCCTAAGGACAGGGACCCCTATGGCTACACCTTC. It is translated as CASSPKDRDPYGYTF.

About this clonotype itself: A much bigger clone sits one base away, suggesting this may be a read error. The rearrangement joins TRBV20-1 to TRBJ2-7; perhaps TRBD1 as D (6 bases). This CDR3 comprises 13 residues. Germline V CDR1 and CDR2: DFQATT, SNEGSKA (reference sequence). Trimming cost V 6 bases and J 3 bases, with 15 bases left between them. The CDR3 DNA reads TGCAGTGCCAATCCTAACAGGGTCTACGAGCAGTACTTC. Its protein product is CSANPNRVYEQYF.

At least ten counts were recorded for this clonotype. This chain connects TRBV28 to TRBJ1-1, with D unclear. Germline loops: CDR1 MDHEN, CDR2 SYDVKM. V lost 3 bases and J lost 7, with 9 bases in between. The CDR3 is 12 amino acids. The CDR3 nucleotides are TGTGCCAGCAGTTTCGGTAATAGTGAAGCTTTCTTT. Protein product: CASSFGNSEAFF. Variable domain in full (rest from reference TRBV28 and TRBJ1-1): DVKVTQSSRYLVKRTGEKVFLECVQDMDHENMFWYRQDPGLGLRLIYFSYDVKMKEKGDIPEGYSVSREKKERFSLILESASTNQTSMYLCASSFGNSEAFFGQGTRLTVV.

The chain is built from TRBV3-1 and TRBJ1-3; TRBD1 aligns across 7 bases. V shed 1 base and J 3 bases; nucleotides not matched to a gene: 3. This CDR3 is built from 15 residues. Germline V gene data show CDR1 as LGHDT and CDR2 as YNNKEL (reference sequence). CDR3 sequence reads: CASSQVGDSGNTIYF. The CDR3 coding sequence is TGTGCCAGCAGCCAAGTTGGGGACAGTGGAAACACCATATATTTT.

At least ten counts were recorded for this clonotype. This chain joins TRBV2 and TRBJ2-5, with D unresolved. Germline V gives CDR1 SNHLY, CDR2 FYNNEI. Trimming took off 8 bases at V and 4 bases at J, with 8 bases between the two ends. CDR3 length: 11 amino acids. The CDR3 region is CASAWRETQYF. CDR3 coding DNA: TGTGCCAGCGCCTGGCGAGAGACCCAGTACTTC.

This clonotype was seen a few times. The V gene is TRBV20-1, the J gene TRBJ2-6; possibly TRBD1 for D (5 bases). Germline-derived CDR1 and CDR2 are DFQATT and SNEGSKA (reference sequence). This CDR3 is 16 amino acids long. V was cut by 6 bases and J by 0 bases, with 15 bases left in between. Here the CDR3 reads CSAQVGHTSGANVLTF. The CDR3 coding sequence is TGCAGTGCGCAAGTAGGACACACCTCTGGGGCCAACGTCCTGACTTTC.

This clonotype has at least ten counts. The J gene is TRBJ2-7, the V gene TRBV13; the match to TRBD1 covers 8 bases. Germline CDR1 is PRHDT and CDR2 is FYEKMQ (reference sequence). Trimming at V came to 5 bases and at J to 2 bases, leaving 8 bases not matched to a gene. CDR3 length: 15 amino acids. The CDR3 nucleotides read TGTGCCAGCAGCGTAATGGACAGGGTTGCCTACGAGCAGTACTTC. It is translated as CASSVMDRVAYEQYF.

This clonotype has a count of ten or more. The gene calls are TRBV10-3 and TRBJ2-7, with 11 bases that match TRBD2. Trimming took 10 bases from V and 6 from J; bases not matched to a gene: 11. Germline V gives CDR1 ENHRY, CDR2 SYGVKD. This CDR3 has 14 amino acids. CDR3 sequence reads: CATLAGVMGGEQYF. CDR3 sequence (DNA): TGTGCCACACTAGCGGGAGTAATGGGGGGCGAGCAGTACTTC.

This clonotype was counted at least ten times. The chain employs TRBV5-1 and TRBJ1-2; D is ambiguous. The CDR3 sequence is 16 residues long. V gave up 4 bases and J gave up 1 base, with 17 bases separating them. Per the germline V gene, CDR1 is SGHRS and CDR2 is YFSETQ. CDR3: CASSNSDSVVNYGYTF. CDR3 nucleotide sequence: TGCGCCAGCAGCAACAGTGACTCGGTGGTTAACTATGGCTACACCTTC. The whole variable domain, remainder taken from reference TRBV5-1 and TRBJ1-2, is KAGVTQTPRYLIKTRGQQVTLSCSPISGHRSVSWYQQTPGQGLQFLFEYFSETQRNKGNFPGRFSGRQFSNSRSEMNVSTLELGDSALYLCASSNSDSVVNYGYTFGSGTRLTVV.

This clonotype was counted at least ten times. In nucleotides, the CDR3 is TGCGCCAGCTTGAGGCGAAGGACAGCGAACACCGGGGAGCTGTTTTTT. It translates to CASLRRRTANTGELFF. This chain joins TRBV5-1 and TRBJ2-2; tentatively, D is TRBD1 (6 bases). The V and J ends lost 7 bases and 0 bases respectively, with 16 bases between them. Germline CDR1 reads SGHRS; CDR2 reads YFSETQ. The CDR3 extends over 16 amino acids.

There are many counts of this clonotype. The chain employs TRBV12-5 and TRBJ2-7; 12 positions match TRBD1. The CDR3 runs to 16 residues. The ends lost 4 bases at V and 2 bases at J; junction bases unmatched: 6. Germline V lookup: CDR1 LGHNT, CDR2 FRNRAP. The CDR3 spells CASGSPRDRGPYEQYF. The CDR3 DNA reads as TGTGCTAGTGGTTCCCCGAGGGACAGGGGGCCCTACGAGCAGTACTTC.

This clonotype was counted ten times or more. The CDR3 coding sequence is TGTGCCAGCAGTTTCTCCCAGGGATGGGCAGGAAACACCATATATTTT. Translating gives CASSFSQGWAGNTIYF. The rearrangement links TRBV28 to TRBJ1-3; D may be TRBD1 (5 bases). Per the germline V gene, CDR1 is MDHEN and CDR2 is SYDVKM. The CDR3 covers 16 residues. Between the trimmed V and J ends, which lost 3 bases and 4 bases, there was a span of 16 bases.

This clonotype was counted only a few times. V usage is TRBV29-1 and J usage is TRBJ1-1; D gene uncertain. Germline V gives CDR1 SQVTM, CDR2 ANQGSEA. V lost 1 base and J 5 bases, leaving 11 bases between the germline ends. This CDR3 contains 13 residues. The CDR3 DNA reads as TGCAGCGTTGAAGCCTCCCTCCATACTGAAGCTTTCTTT. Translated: CSVEASLHTEAFF.

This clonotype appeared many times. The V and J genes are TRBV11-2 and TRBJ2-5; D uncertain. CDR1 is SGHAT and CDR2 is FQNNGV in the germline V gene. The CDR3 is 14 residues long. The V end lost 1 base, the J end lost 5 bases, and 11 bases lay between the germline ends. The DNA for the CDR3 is TGTGCCAGCAGCTTAGTGTCTGGGGTTGAGACCCAGTACTTC. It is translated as CASSLVSGVETQYF.

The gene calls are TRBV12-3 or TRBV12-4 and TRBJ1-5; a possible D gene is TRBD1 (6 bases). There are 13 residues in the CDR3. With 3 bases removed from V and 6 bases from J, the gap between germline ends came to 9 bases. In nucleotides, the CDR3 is TGTGCCAGCAGTTTCGGGGGGCTTCAGCCCCAGCATTTT. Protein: CASSFGGLQPQHF.

CDR3 protein: CASRGGTGGRFSSNSPLHF. CDR3 bases: TGTGCCAGCAGGGGGGGGACAGGGGGCCGTTTTAGTTCTAATTCACCCCTCCACTTT. This chain uses TRBV28 with TRBJ1-6; 12 bases agree with TRBD1. Trimming cost V 6 bases and J 6 bases; bases outside gene matches: 15. CDR3 length equals 19 residues. Per germline, CDR1 MDHEN and CDR2 SYDVKM.

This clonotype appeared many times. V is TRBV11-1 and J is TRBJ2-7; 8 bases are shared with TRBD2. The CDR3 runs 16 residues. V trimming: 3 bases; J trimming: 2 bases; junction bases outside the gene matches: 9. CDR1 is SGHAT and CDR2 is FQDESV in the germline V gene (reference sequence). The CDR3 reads CASSLTSVNHPYEQYF. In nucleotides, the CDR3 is TGTGCCAGCAGCTTGACTAGCGTAAATCACCCCTACGAGCAGTACTTC.

The DNA for the CDR3 is TGTGCCAGCAGCAATGGGCTAAATGCGGCGACGGCCAAAAACATTCAGTACTTC. Protein product: CASSNGLNAATAKNIQYF. This chain links TRBV14 with TRBJ2-4; no clear D. V dropped 5 bases and J dropped 1 base, with 21 bases sitting between them. The germline V gene has CDR1 SGHDN and CDR2 FVKESK. CDR3 size: 18 residues.

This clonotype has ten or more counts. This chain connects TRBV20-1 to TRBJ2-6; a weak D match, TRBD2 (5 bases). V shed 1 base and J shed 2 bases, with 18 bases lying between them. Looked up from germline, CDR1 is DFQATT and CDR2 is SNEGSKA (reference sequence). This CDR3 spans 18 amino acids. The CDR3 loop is CSARARISSGAGANVLTF. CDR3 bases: TGCAGTGCTAGAGCCAGAATATCCTCCGGGGCTGGGGCCAACGTCCTGACTTTC.